Below are 27 T cell receptor beta chains sequenced from a single sample in a study of blood T cell repertoires in COVID-19. Repertoires were generated with immunoSEQ multiplex PCR, while TCRdb's copy carries only in-frame clones and drops some. The table includes 120,000 or so clones, 75% to 90% detected once. Sequenced material: peripheral blood. These receptor sequences come from a human donor in a cohort sampled during active COVID-19.

This chain connects TRBV23-1 to TRBJ2-6; 11 nucleotides match TRBD2. TRBV23-1 is treated as an ORF (open reading frame) with a function not yet certain. V was pared by 2 bases and J by 4 bases, with 19 bases of the junction left unmatched. This CDR3 contains 22 residues. CDR3 in DNA: TGCGCCAGCAGTCAACGCCAAAGGGACAGGCTAGCGGGAGGTCCAGGGGCCAACGTCCTGACTTTC. Translation: CASSQRQRDRLAGGPGANVLTF.

This clone was counted once. The chain combines TRBV5-1 with TRBJ2-5, with 8 nucleotides matching TRBD2. The germline V gene encodes CDR1 SGHRS and CDR2 YFSETQ. The CDR3 covers 17 residues. J lost 2 bases, V lost 0 bases, and 9 bases had no gene match. The CDR3: CASSLDGSGDAQETQYF. CDR3 coding DNA: TGCGCCAGCAGCTTGGACGGTAGCGGGGATGCTCAAGAGACCCAGTACTTC.

The chain combines TRBV28 with TRBJ2-2, with 12 positions matching TRBD2. Losses at the gene ends were 7 bases for V and 6 bases for J; bases not matched to a gene: 9. Germline V gene lookup returns CDR1 MDHEN and CDR2 SYDVKM. The CDR3 extends over 16 amino acids. CDR3 in amino acids: CASIPTSGRKAGELFF. CDR3 nucleotides: TGTGCCAGCATCCCAACTAGCGGGAGGAAAGCCGGGGAGCTGTTTTTT.

V gene TRBV10-2 combines with J gene TRBJ1-2; the match to TRBD1 covers 8 bases. Germline CDR1 and CDR2: WSHSY and SAAADI. The junction had 9 bases not matched to a gene; V was cut back by 2 bases and J by 4 bases. The CDR3 covers 16 residues. CDR3 residues: CASSESGQGGIYGYTF. As DNA, the CDR3 is TGCGCCAGCAGTGAGAGCGGACAGGGCGGGATCTATGGCTACACCTTC.

J is TRBJ1-3 and V is TRBV7-9; D is unresolved. Germline lookup yields CDR1 SEHNR and CDR2 FQNEAQ (reference sequence). The CDR3 spans 14 residues. V lost 1 base and J 6 bases, leaving 10 bases between the germline ends. CDR3 in DNA: TGTGCCAGCAGCTTAGTGGTGAACTTAAACACCATATATTTT. Its translation: CASSLVVNLNTIYF.

The J gene is TRBJ2-3, the V gene TRBV2; the D gene is possibly TRBD2 (6 bases). In germline, CDR1 is SNHLY, CDR2 FYNNEI. This CDR3 has 15 residues. V was clipped by 7 bases and J by 0 bases, with 14 bases between them. The CDR3 here is CASTLRAGSTDTQYF. The CDR3 nucleotides are TGTGCCAGCACTCTCAGGGCGGGGAGCACAGATACGCAGTATTTT.

V is TRBV19 and J is TRBJ1-6; tentatively, D is TRBD1 (5 bases). Per germline, CDR1 LNHDA and CDR2 SQIVND (reference sequence). Deletions cut 9 bases from V and 9 bases from J, with 18 bases between. The CDR3 is 14 residues long. CDR3 nucleotide sequence: TGTGCCAGCCTATCACAGGATCGGGCTTCACCCCTCCACTTT. Amino acids: CASLSQDRASPLHF.

This chain uses TRBV12-3 or TRBV12-4 with TRBJ1-4; D unclear. V lost 3 bases and J 7 bases, leaving 9 bases between the germline ends. This CDR3 comprises 13 residues. The CDR3 protein is CASSFQPGEKLFF. CDR3 nucleotides: TGTGCCAGCAGTTTCCAGCCGGGTGAAAAACTGTTTTTT.

The chain links TRBV6-6 to TRBJ1-1, with 11 positions matching TRBD1. V shed 5 bases and J 10 bases; nucleotides not matched to a gene: 9. This CDR3 region has 14 residues. Germline V gene data show CDR1 as MNHNY and CDR2 as SVGAGI (reference sequence). CDR3 coding DNA: TGTGCCAGCAGTCAACCGGGACAGGGGGAGCGAGCTTTCTTT. It is translated as CASSQPGQGERAFF.

V and J are TRBV9 and TRBJ2-2; TRBD2 matches 10 bases. The V gene end was trimmed by 4 bases and the J gene end by 5 bases; junction bases not matched to a gene: 14. Germline V gene sequence: CDR1 SGDLS, CDR2 YYNGEE. The CDR3 length is 18 residues. The DNA for the CDR3 is TGTGCCAGCAGCCCCTTAGAATTAGCGGGGGGTGGAACCGGGGAGCTGTTTTTT. This sequence encodes CASSPLELAGGGTGELFF.

This sequence joins TRBV9 and TRBJ1-2; 10 nucleotides align to TRBD1. Germline assignment: CDR1 SGDLS and CDR2 YYNGEE. This CDR3 spans 14 amino acids. The V gene end was trimmed by 6 bases and the J gene end by 5 bases; junction bases not matched to a gene: 7. The CDR3 loop reads CASKRDRGPYGYTF. The CDR3 nucleotides read TGTGCCAGCAAACGGGACAGGGGTCCATATGGCTACACCTTC.

J is TRBJ2-5 and V is TRBV3-1 (or the pseudogene TRBV3-2); 10 nucleotides line up with TRBD2. Trimming cost V 0 bases and J 6 bases; bases outside gene matches: 4. Germline V gives CDR1 LGHDT, CDR2 YNNKEL (reference sequence). The CDR3 has 15 amino acids. The CDR3 DNA is TGTGCCAGCAGCCAAGATGCTAGCGGGAGCCAGACCCAGTACTTC. Translated, it gives CASSQDASGSQTQYF.

The rearrangement uses TRBV9 and TRBJ2-3; a possible D gene is TRBD2 (6 bases). The CDR3 is 15 residues long. Germline V gene data show CDR1 as SGDLS and CDR2 as YYNGEE. V was cut by 0 bases and J by 0 bases, with 8 bases left in between. CDR3 DNA sequence: TGTGCCAGCAGCGTAGGAGCGGGCAGCACAGATACGCAGTATTTT. Its protein is CASSVGAGSTDTQYF.

The chain has TRBV6-5 and TRBJ2-3; D might be TRBD2 (5 bases). Per the germline V gene, CDR1 is MNHEY and CDR2 is SVGAGI. Deletions cut 2 bases from V and 4 bases from J, with 13 bases between. The CDR3 length is 15 residues. In nucleotides, the CDR3 is TGTGCCAGCAGTTACGCGGGCGTAAGCCCAGATACGCAGTATTTT. It specifies CASSYAGVSPDTQYF.

This chain joins TRBV19 and TRBJ2-3; D not resolved. Trimming shortened V by 5 bases and J by 2 bases, and 8 bases separated the two germline ends. This CDR3 is built from 13 residues. In germline, CDR1 is LNHDA, CDR2 SQIVND (reference sequence). The CDR3 region is CASSSRVTDTQYF. Written as DNA, the CDR3 is TGTGCCAGTAGTTCCCGGGTCACAGATACGCAGTATTTT.

This chain joins TRBV18 and TRBJ2-7; 8 bases line up with TRBD2. After removal of 4 bases from V and 12 bases from J, the junction contained 17 bases not matched to a gene. This CDR3 contains 15 residues. Germline CDR1 and CDR2: KGHSH and LQKENI. The CDR3 is CASSRGSAGGLGTYF. The CDR3 bases are TGTGCCAGCTCACGGGGTTCGGCGGGAGGACTAGGGACGTACTTC.

The chain's CDR3 is CASSFSTGTNYEQYF. CDR3 in DNA: TGTGCCAGCAGCTTTTCGACCGGGACAAACTACGAGCAGTACTTC. The chain is built from TRBV7-6 and TRBJ2-7; D is perhaps TRBD1 (6 bases). V dropped 3 bases and J dropped 3 bases, with 15 bases sitting between them. Germline CDR1 SGHVS, CDR2 FNYEAQ. The CDR3 has 15 amino acids.

Comments on this clone: This specimen includes other DNA sequences encoding the same CDR3. This sequence joins TRBV7-9 and TRBJ2-2; D call uncertain. The V and J ends lost 2 bases and 6 bases respectively, with 4 bases between them. Germline V lookup: CDR1 SEHNR, CDR2 FQNEAQ (reference sequence). This CDR3 is built from 12 residues. In nucleotides, the CDR3 is TGTGCCAGCAGCTTACGGGCCGGGGAGCTGTTTTTT. Protein product: CASSLRAGELFF.

CDR3 residues: CASSSRTGDGKNIQYF. The CDR3 DNA follows: TGTGCCAGCAGCTCGAGGACTGGAGACGGCAAAAACATTCAGTACTTC. This chain links TRBV7-3 with TRBJ2-4; weak D call: TRBD2 (5 bases). Germline CDR1 SGHTA, CDR2 FQGTGA. This CDR3 spans 16 amino acids. V gave up 4 bases and J gave up 3 bases, with 16 bases separating them. The variable domain in full, completed from reference TRBV7-3 and TRBJ2-4, reads GAGVSQTPSNKVTEKGKYVELRCDPISGHTALYWYRQSLGQGPEFLIYFQGTGAADDSGLPNDRFFAVRPEGSVSTLKIQRTERGDSAVYLCASSSRTGDGKNIQYFGAGTRLSVL.

This sequence joins TRBV19 and TRBJ2-1; 10 bases are shared with TRBD2. CDR3 size: 14 residues. With V trimmed by 4 bases and J by 10 bases, 7 bases remained unmatched. Germline-derived CDR1 and CDR2 are LNHDA and SQIVND (reference sequence). Here the CDR3 reads CASSTTSGKHEQFF. The CDR3 DNA reads TGTGCCAGTAGTACTACTAGCGGGAAGCACGAGCAGTTCTTC.

This chain joins TRBV5-8 and TRBJ2-7; TRBD1 matches at 10 bases. Germline CDR1 is SGHTS and CDR2 is YDEGEE. CDR3 length: 14 residues. Unmatched junction bases numbered 7, after V lost 4 bases and J lost 6 bases. This chain's CDR3 is CASSLSTGGFEQYF. CDR3 DNA sequence: TGTGCCAGCAGCCTGTCGACAGGGGGCTTCGAGCAGTACTTC.

In DNA form, the CDR3 reads TGTGCCAGCAGTTTATTAGCCGGGGAGCTGTTTTTT. This sequence encodes CASSLLAGELFF. The chain uses TRBV12-3 or TRBV12-4 and TRBJ2-2, with D hard to call. V gave up 2 bases and J gave up 6 bases, with 4 bases separating them. The CDR3 totals 12 residues.

This chain uses TRBV15 with TRBJ1-1; weak D call: TRBD1 (5 bases). Trimming took off 3 bases at V and 6 bases at J, with 20 bases between the two ends. This CDR3 spans 16 amino acids. The V gene's germline CDR1 is LNHNV and CDR2 YYDKDF (reference sequence). The DNA of the CDR3 is TGTGCCACCAGCAGGGGGCCGGGCCAGCCTCCGCCTGAAGCTTTCTTT. Its protein is CATSRGPGQPPPEAFF.

V gene TRBV28 combines with J gene TRBJ2-7; 10 nucleotides line up with TRBD2. Germline CDR1 and CDR2: MDHEN and SYDVKM. This CDR3 has 16 amino acids. V trimming: 4 bases; J trimming: 1 base; junction bases outside the gene matches: 7. CDR3 loop: CASSSSGTSASYEQYF. In nucleotides, the CDR3 is TGTGCCAGCAGTTCCTCCGGGACTAGCGCGTCCTACGAGCAGTACTTC.

This clone appeared a single time. The rearrangement joins TRBV28 to TRBJ2-1, with 15 nucleotides matching TRBD2. Trimming cost V 6 bases and J 7 bases; bases outside gene matches: 4. The CDR3 runs to 15 residues. The germline V gene has CDR1 MDHEN and CDR2 SYDVKM. CDR3: CASSPGTSGRNEQFF. The CDR3 DNA reads as TGTGCCAGCAGCCCCGGGACTAGCGGGAGGAATGAGCAGTTCTTC. Combining the CDR3 with reference TRBV28 and TRBJ2-1 gives the whole variable domain DVKVTQSSRYLVKRTGEKVFLECVQDMDHENMFWYRQDPGLGLRLIYFSYDVKMKEKGDIPEGYSVSREKKERFSLILESASTNQTSMYLCASSPGTSGRNEQFFGPGTRLTVL.

The chain carries TRBV5-6 and TRBJ1-2, with D unresolved. V was shortened by 3 bases and J by 8 bases, with 8 bases between the two germline ends. Germline CDR1 is SGHDT and CDR2 is YYEEEE. This CDR3 comprises 11 residues. CDR3 sequence: CASSSWEGYTF. In DNA, the CDR3 is TGTGCCAGCAGCTCATGGGAGGGCTACACCTTC.

The chain uses TRBV19 and TRBJ2-3; 9 bases are a match to TRBD2. Germline values: CDR1 LNHDA, CDR2 SQIVND (reference sequence). The CDR3 loop spans 17 amino acids. V gave up 5 bases and J gave up 0 bases; unmatched junction bases: 9. The CDR3 sequence is CASSVTGLARSTDTQYF. The CDR3 region has the DNA TGTGCCAGTAGTGTTACTGGACTAGCGAGGAGCACAGATACGCAGTATTTT.